This TCR beta chain originates from a study of blood T cells in healthy people across ages. Trimming cost V 2 bases and J 5 bases, with 8 bases left between them. The germline CDR1 and CDR2 sequences are KGHSH and LQKENI. This CDR3 is 13 amino acids long. PCR was performed a second time for about 7 to 11 cycles using a sample-barcoded 5' primer and a J-beta primer mix. TCRdb redid the calling of the 5' RACE reads with MiXCR, one entry per CDR3 protein. The data contain fewer than 900,000 distinct CDR3 sequences, around 34% of them singletons. This chain links TRBV18 with TRBJ2-3; D might be TRBD2 (5 bases). This clonotype originated in a man between 18 and 35 years old in good health. The source material was blood. The CDR3: CASSPNSVDTQYF. In DNA, the CDR3 is TGTGCCAGCTCACCAAATAGCGTAGATACGCAGTATTTT.